This T cell receptor (beta chain) derives from a study of T cells expressing NK-cell markers. Turning to the study itself: One of the eight sequenced donors was seronegative, whereas the other seven were HCMV-seropositive.

For each CDR3 protein, TCRdb gives one entry from its re-call of the 5' RACE reads, without DNA. Recorded here are about 380,000 distinct CDR3 sequences; the top ten clones represent roughly 5.2%. Germline-derived CDR1 and CDR2 are SGHTA and FQGNSA. The CDR3 length is 15 residues. Material for sequencing was blood T cells: a sorted CD56 or NKG2C T cell subset, CD4+ or CD8+ T cells, or bulk PBMC T cells (not recorded which). This sequence was found in a man aged 18 to 70 in good health. This chain joins TRBV7-2 and TRBJ1-1; absent DNA, TCRdb's TRBD1 call cannot be checked. The CDR3 protein is CASSAKTGGYSEAFF.